This T cell receptor (beta chain) was recovered during a study of blood T cell repertoires in COVID-19. Study at large: Sample material is recorded as cDNA or gDNA derived from T cells, B-cell-depleted T cells, or PBMCs.

Unmatched junction bases numbered 22, after V lost 3 bases and J lost 4 bases. Germline CDR1 DFQATT, CDR2 SNEGSKA (reference sequence). The CDR3 length is 20 residues. Profiled with immunoSEQ multiplex PCR; TCRdb holds only in-frame clones, not every one. This table holds about 260,000 clones, around 90% found once. The sample was peripheral blood. The TCR was taken from a human donor in a cohort sampled during active COVID-19. The V and J genes are TRBV20-1 and TRBJ1-2; 11 positions agree with TRBD1. The chain's CDR3 is CSASMPGQGVFSLRAYGYTF. CDR3 nucleotide sequence: TGCAGTGCTAGTATGCCGGGACAGGGGGTTTTCTCGTTGAGGGCCTATGGCTACACCTTC.